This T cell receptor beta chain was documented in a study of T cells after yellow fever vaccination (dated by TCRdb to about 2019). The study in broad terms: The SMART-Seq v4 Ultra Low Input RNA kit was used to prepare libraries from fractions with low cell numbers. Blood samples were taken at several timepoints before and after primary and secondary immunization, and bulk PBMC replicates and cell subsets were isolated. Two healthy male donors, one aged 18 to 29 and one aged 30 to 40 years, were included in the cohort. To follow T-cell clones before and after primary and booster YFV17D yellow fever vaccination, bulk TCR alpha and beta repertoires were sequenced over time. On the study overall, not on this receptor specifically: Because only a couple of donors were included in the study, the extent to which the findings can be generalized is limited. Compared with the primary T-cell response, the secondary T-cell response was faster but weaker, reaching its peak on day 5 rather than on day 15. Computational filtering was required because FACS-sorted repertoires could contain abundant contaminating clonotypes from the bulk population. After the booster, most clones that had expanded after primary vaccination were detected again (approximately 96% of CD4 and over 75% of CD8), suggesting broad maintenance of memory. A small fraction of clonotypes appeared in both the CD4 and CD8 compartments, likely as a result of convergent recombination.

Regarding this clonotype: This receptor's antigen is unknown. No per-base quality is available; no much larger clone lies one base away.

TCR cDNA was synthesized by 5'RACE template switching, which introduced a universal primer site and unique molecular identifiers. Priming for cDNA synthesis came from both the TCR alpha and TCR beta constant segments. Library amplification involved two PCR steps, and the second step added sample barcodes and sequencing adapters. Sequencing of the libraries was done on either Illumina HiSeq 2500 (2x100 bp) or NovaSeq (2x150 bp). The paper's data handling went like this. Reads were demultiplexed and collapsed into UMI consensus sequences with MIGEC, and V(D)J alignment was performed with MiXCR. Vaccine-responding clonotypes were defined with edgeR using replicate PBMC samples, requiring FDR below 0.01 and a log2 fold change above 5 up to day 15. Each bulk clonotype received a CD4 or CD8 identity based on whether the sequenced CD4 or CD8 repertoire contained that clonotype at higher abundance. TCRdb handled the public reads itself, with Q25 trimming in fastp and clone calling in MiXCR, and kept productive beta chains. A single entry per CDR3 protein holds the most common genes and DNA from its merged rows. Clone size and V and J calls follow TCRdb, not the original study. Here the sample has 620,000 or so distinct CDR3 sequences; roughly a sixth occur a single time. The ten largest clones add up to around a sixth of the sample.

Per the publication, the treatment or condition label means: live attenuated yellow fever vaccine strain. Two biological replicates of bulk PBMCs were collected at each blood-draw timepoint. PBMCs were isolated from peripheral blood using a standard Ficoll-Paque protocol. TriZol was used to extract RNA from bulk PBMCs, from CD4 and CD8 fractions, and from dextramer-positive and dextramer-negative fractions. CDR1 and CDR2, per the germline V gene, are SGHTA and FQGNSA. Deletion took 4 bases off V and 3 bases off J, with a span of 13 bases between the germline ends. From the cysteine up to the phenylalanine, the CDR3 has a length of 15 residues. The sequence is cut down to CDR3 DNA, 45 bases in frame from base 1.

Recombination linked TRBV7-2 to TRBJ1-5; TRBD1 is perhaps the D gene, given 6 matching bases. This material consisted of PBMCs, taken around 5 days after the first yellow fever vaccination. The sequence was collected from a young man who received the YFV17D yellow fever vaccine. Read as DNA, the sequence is TGTGCCAGCAGCTCCCAGGGGACCCTCAATCAGCCCCAGCATTTT. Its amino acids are CASSSQGTLNQPQHF.